These 4 T cell receptor beta chains came from one sample sequenced in a study of response to subunit inactivated influenza vaccine (dated by TCRdb to 2017 to 2018). The sample's time point, from its label and the paper: more than 35 days after influenza vaccine administration. Library prep was done by RT-PCR. The run used an Illumina HiSeq 2500. TCRdb reprocessed the public reads (quality trimming at Q25 with fastp, clone calling with MiXCR) and kept in-frame beta chains. Entries that share a CDR3 protein sequence are merged under the most common genes and DNA. The sample includes around 500,000 distinct CDR3 sequences, with approximately 10% observed a single time. Of the sample, roughly 12% falls within the top ten clones. The material sequenced was PBMCs from blood, taken about 40 days after vaccination. The receptors come from a man in his fifties who received an inactivated influenza vaccine. Donor details come from another sample of the same person, matched by shared clones.

The J gene is TRBJ2-7, the V gene TRBV13; D not resolved. Germline CDR1 reads PRHDT; CDR2 reads FYEKMQ (reference sequence). V was clipped by 2 bases and J by 0 bases, with 8 bases between them. The CDR3 spans 14 residues. As DNA, the CDR3 is TGTGCCAGCAGCTTACTGGCGGACTCCTACGAGCAGTACTTC. Translation gives CASSLLADSYEQYF.

The chain is built from TRBV28 and TRBJ1-2; no clear D. V was trimmed by 2 bases and J by 6 bases, leaving 10 bases between them. Germline V gene data show CDR1 as MDHEN and CDR2 as SYDVKM. The CDR3 length is 13 residues. The CDR3 nucleotides are TGTGCCAGCAGTTTAGGGCAGCCACATGGCTACACCTTC. Translating gives CASSLGQPHGYTF.

This clonotype was recorded many times. This CDR3 reads CASSRSGTEAFF. The CDR3 region has the DNA TGTGCCAGCAGCCGCAGTGGTACTGAAGCTTTCTTT. V and J are TRBV6-5 and TRBJ1-1, with D hard to call. CDR1 is MNHEY, CDR2 SVGAGI, per germline. Trimming left V 6 bases short and J 5 bases short, with 10 bases between. The CDR3 runs to 12 residues.

This clonotype was found a few times. The rearrangement joins TRBV5-6 to TRBJ2-1, with 12 bases lining up with TRBD2. J lost 5 bases, V lost 0 bases, and 6 bases had no gene match. The CDR3 is made up of 17 amino acids. Per the germline V gene, CDR1 is SGHDT and CDR2 is YYEEEE. Here the CDR3 reads CASSLERLAGGNNEQFF. DNA for the CDR3: TGTGCCAGCAGCTTGGAACGGCTAGCGGGAGGGAACAATGAGCAGTTCTTC.